This record concerns one TCR beta chain sequence. The sample contains more than one DNA sequence encoding this CDR3. Data came from immunoSEQ multiplex PCR; TCRdb stores just in-frame clones and leaves some out. The sample consists of 200,000 to 300,000 clones, approximately 85% of them appearing once. Participants were aged roughly 18 to 90 years from roughly 25 US areas. Clinical histories supplied by participants themselves formed the basis of cohort assignment. The sample comes from a study of blood T cell repertoires in COVID-19. Study in general: COVID-19 samples collected from the United States, Italy and Spain covered acute and convalescent phases. PBMCs, B-cell-depleted T cells, or T cells provided the cDNA or gDNA that made up the material.

Sequences were obtained from PBMCs or T cells enriched from blood (not recorded which). The receptor was derived from a woman between 45 and 65 years old with acute COVID-19.

Here the CDR3 DNA reads TGCGCCAGCAGCCAAGACCCGGGGGGGGGCTACACCTTC. Its protein product is CASSQDPGGGYTF. V and J are TRBV4-1 and TRBJ1-2, with D possibly matching TRBD1 (5 bases). Germline CDR1 MGHRA, CDR2 YSYEKL. CDR3 length: 13 residues. Trimming took 0 bases from V and 8 from J, leaving 10 bases between them.